The 6 T cell receptor beta chains below were found in one sample sequenced in a study of blood T cell repertoires in COVID-19. Repertoires were generated with immunoSEQ multiplex PCR, while TCRdb's copy carries only in-frame clones and drops some. The data show approximately 250,000 clones, over 80% seen once. Sequencing was carried out using peripheral blood. The receptor source for this set is a man between 60 and 75 years old who had recovered from COVID-19.

V usage is TRBV6-1 and J usage is TRBJ1-4; TRBD1 aligns across 10 bases. CDR1 and CDR2 from the germline V gene are MNHNS and SASEGT. Losses at the gene ends were 5 bases for V and 4 bases for J; bases not matched to a gene: 4. The CDR3 is 15 amino acids. CDR3 bases: TGTGCCAGCAGTCGGGGACAGGGGATTAATGAAAAACTGTTTTTT. Translated: CASSRGQGINEKLFF.

This chain links TRBV7-3 with TRBJ2-3, with 10 bases that match TRBD2. The CDR3 extends over 16 amino acids. Looked up from germline, CDR1 is SGHTA and CDR2 is FQGTGA. V shed 2 bases and J 4 bases; nucleotides not matched to a gene: 6. CDR3 DNA: TGTGCCAGCAGCTTAGGGCTAGCGGGGGTCTCAGATACGCAGTATTTT. It yields the protein CASSLGLAGVSDTQYF. Full variable domain (missing parts from reference TRBV7-3 and TRBJ2-3): GAGVSQTPSNKVTEKGKYVELRCDPISGHTALYWYRQSLGQGPEFLIYFQGTGAADDSGLPNDRFFAVRPEGSVSTLKIQRTERGDSAVYLCASSLGLAGVSDTQYFGPGTRLTVL.

The V gene is TRBV13, the J gene TRBJ2-1, with 11 nucleotides matching TRBD2. Germline V lookup: CDR1 PRHDT, CDR2 FYEKMQ (reference sequence). This CDR3 region has 15 residues. With V trimmed by 3 bases and J by 16 bases, 14 bases remained unmatched. The CDR3 sequence is CASSFLLTSGRGTFF. The DNA for the CDR3 is TGTGCCAGCAGCTTTCTATTAACTAGCGGGAGAGGAACATTCTTC. Drawing the rest from reference TRBV13 and TRBJ2-1, the complete variable domain is AAGVIQSPRHLIKEKRETATLKCYPIPRHDTVYWYQQGPGQDPQFLISFYEKMQSDKGSIPDRFSAQQFSDYHSELNMSSLELGDSALYFCASSFLLTSGRGTFFGPGTRLTVL.

The rearrangement uses TRBV19 and TRBJ2-5; a weak D match, TRBD1 (8 bases). CDR1 and CDR2 from the germline V gene are LNHDA and SQIVND (reference sequence). The V end was cut by 6 bases, the J end by 5 bases, with 19 bases between. CDR3 length: 15 residues. The CDR3 loop reads CASSLLVQGGETQYF. The CDR3 DNA reads as TGTGCCAGTAGCCTACTTGTACAGGGGGGGGAGACCCAGTACTTC.

This sequence joins TRBV6-6 and TRBJ1-1; 10 positions agree with TRBD1. CDR3 length equals 16 residues. Trimming cost V 5 bases and J 1 base; bases outside gene matches: 7. Per germline, CDR1 MNHNY and CDR2 SVGAGI (reference sequence). The CDR3 nucleotides are TGTGCCAGCAGTCCCGCAGGGACAGGGGCGAACACTGAAGCTTTCTTT. This gives the protein CASSPAGTGANTEAFF.

The J gene is TRBJ2-1, the V gene TRBV4-1; maybe TRBD2 (6 bases). Trimming pared 4 bases from V and 6 bases from J, leaving 19 bases between. Germline CDR1 MGHRA, CDR2 YSYEKL. The CDR3 has 16 amino acids. The CDR3 DNA follows: TGCGCCAGCAGCCCCCCTTCTGGAGGGGTCGGCAATGAGCAGTTCTTC. This gives the protein CASSPPSGGVGNEQFF.